These 3 T cell receptor beta chains were all obtained from the same sample, sequenced in a study of tumor-infiltrating lymphocytes in glioblastoma multiforme. Multiple V-beta primers and a C-beta primer amplified TCRB from RNA. TCRdb used MiXCR to reprocess the multiplex PCR reads, holding one entry per CDR3 protein. The sample carries about 10,000 distinct CDR3 sequences, 74% recorded once. Sequencing used brain tumor tissue. Source of these receptors: a male donor with glioblastoma.

Concerning this clonotype itself: The CDR3 ends on some other residue instead of the conserved phenylalanine or tryptophan, so this is likely a read error. The DNA is left out, because the CDR3 cannot be placed on it with certainty; the CDR3 is given as TCRdb lists it. V usage is TRBV12-3 or TRBV12-4 and J usage is TRBJ2-5; the table names TRBD2, a call not compared with the DNA. The CDR3 is made up of 13 amino acids, end residues included. CDR3 sequence: CASNGAAGQTQHL.

The V and J genes are TRBV6-5 and TRBJ2-3, with D unclear. CDR3 length: 16 amino acids. V was cut by 4 bases and J by 0 bases, with 14 bases left in between. CDR1 and CDR2 (germline): MNHEY, SVGAGI. Here the CDR3 reads CASSFSSRPSTDTQYF. The CDR3 nucleotides read TGTGCCAGCAGTTTCTCCTCGCGTCCTAGCACAGATACGCAGTATTTT.

Notes on this clonotype: One end of the junction is discordant with germline, which a read error may explain. The chain is built from TRBV12-3 or TRBV12-4 and TRBJ2-1, with 9 bases matching TRBD2. The CDR3 contains 13 residues. Here the CDR3 DNA reads TGTGCCAGCAGTGTAGCGGGGGTAACAGCACAGTTCTTC. Encoded protein: CASSVAGVTAQFF.